Many counts were recorded for the clone carrying this T cell receptor (beta chain). What it binds is not known. The data stem from a study of blood T cells in healthy people across ages. Regarding the study as a whole: It was not possible, with unsorted PBMCs, to conclusively compare naive and antigen-experienced cells. Observed TCR beta diversity per million T cells went down as age went up. This fall followed a roughly linear course with age.

CDR3 size: 15 residues. CDR1 and CDR2 (germline): SGHTA, FQGTGA. Deletions cut 2 bases from V and 4 bases from J, with 14 bases between. It was with a sample-barcoded 5' primer and a J-beta primer mix that a second PCR of about 6 to 12 cycles was run. Per sample, CDR3-containing paired-end reads numbered at least 2.5 million. TCRdb processed the 5' RACE reads anew with MiXCR; each CDR3 protein has one entry. The sample lists around 800,000 distinct CDR3 sequences; around 45% were seen once. Aged roughly 6 to 100, donors were systemically healthy Caucasians from Russia. This sequence originates from a man aged 55 to 69 in good health. This sequence joins TRBV7-3 and TRBJ1-1; a weak D match, TRBD1 (6 bases). What was sequenced was blood. The CDR3 DNA follows: TGTGCCAGCAGCTTATACGGGGGCGCGAGCACTGAAGCTTTCTTT. It is translated as CASSLYGGASTEAFF.